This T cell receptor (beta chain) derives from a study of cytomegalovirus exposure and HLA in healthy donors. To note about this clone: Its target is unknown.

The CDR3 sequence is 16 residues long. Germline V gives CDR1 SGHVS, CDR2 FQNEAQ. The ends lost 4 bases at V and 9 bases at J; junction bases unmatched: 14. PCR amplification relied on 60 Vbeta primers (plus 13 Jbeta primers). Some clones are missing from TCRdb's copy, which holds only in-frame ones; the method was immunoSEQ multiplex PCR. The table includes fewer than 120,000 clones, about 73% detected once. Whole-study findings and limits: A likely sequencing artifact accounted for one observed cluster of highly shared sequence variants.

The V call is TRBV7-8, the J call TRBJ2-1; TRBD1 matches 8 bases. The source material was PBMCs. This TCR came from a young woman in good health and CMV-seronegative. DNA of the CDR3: TGTGCCAGCAGCTCGCCCGACAGGGGTTTCCAATTTGAGCAGTTCTTC. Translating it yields CASSSPDRGFQFEQFF.